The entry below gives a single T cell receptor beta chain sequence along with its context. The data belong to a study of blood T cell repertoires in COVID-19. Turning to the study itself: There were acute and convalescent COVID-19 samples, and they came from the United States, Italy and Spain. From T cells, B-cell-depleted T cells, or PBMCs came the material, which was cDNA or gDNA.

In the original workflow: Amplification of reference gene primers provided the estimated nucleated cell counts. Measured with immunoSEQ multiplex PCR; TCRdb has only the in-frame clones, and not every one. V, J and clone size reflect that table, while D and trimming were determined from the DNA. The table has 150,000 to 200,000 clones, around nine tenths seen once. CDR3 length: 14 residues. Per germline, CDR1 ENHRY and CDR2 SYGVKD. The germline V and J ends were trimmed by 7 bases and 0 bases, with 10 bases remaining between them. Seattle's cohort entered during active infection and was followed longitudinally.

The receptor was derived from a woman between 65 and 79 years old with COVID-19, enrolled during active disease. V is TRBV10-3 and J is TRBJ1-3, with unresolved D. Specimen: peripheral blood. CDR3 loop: CAIKDTNSGNTIYF. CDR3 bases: TGTGCCATCAAAGACACAAACTCTGGAAACACCATATATTTT.